One sample yielded the 30 T cell receptor beta chains listed below, sequenced in a study of control samples from healthy donors and cancer patients (dated by TCRdb to between 2020 and 2021). Library generation was performed with the immunoSEQ multiplex PCR assay. TCRdb stores this immuneACCESS table with in-frame sequences only. Part of the clones is absent; in the studies checked, under half of the shortfall reflects unresolved V genes, and no reason is known for the rest. This sample is represented by 90,000 to 100,000 clones; about 87% of them were singletons. Jointly, the top ten make up about 15% of the sample. Specimen: blood. The source is a woman in her 70s in good health.

This clone was observed a handful of times. The genes are TRBV10-3 and TRBJ1-5; no firm D call. CDR3 length equals 11 residues. Germline V gives CDR1 ENHRY, CDR2 SYGVKD. V gave up 11 bases and J gave up 9 bases, with 14 bases separating them. CDR3 region: CAGFRRRPQHF. In nucleotides, the CDR3 is TGTGCCGGGTTTAGGAGGCGGCCCCAGCATTTT.

The rearrangement links TRBV4-1 to TRBJ1-1; the D gene is possibly TRBD1 (5 bases). Per germline, CDR1 MGHRA and CDR2 YSYEKL. This CDR3 is built from 14 residues. Deletions cut 1 base from V and 1 base from J, with 7 bases between. Here the CDR3 reads CASSQVGGNTEAFF. The CDR3 DNA reads TGCGCCAGCAGCCAAGTGGGGGGGAACACTGAAGCTTTCTTT.

This rearrangement joins TRBV5-1 to TRBJ2-7; D is undetermined. This CDR3 spans 14 amino acids. Per the germline V gene, CDR1 is SGHRS and CDR2 is YFSETQ. V was clipped by 0 bases and J by 0 bases, with 7 bases between them. CDR3 loop: CASSLGQNSYEQYF. CDR3 DNA: TGCGCCAGCAGCTTGGGTCAAAACTCCTACGAGCAGTACTTC.

V usage is TRBV28 and J usage is TRBJ1-3; D gene uncertain. The germline V gene encodes CDR1 MDHEN and CDR2 SYDVKM. There are 13 residues in the CDR3. Trimming left V 5 bases short and J 8 bases short, with 13 bases between. CDR3 sequence (DNA): TGTGCCAGCAGTCCAGCTTCAACAGACACCATATATTTT. Translation: CASSPASTDTIYF.

The chain is built from TRBV11-2 and TRBJ2-5; D is ambiguous. V was cut by 0 bases and J by 4 bases, with 12 bases left in between. The CDR3 runs 15 residues. Germline assignment: CDR1 SGHAT and CDR2 FQNNGV. CDR3 residues: CASSLDPTKGETQYF. In DNA form, the CDR3 reads TGTGCCAGCAGCTTAGACCCTACAAAGGGAGAGACCCAGTACTTC.

The V gene is TRBV11-2, the J gene TRBJ2-7; D ambiguous. V lost 1 base, J lost 6 bases, and 10 bases lay in between. The CDR3 sequence is 13 residues long. Germline-derived CDR1 and CDR2 are SGHAT and FQNNGV. The CDR3 sequence: CASSLGGSPEQYF. CDR3 sequence (DNA): TGTGCCAGCAGCTTAGGGGGTTCCCCCGAGCAGTACTTC.

V gene TRBV9 combines with J gene TRBJ2-1; the match to TRBD2 covers 9 bases. The CDR3 extends over 15 amino acids. CDR1 is SGDLS, CDR2 YYNGEE, per germline. The V segment lost 0 bases and the J segment 10 bases; nucleotides outside the gene matches: 8. The DNA of the CDR3 is TGTGCCAGCAGCGTAGAGCCTAGCGGGGTGGAGGAGCAGTTCTTC. This encodes CASSVEPSGVEEQFF.

The chain is built from TRBV6-1 and TRBJ1-6; TRBD1 might be the D (6 bases). Germline lookup yields CDR1 MNHNS and CDR2 SASEGT. This CDR3 contains 16 residues. The germline V and J ends were trimmed by 4 bases and 7 bases, with 17 bases remaining between them. The CDR3 loop reads CASSARGRVPNSPLHF. The CDR3 DNA sequence: TGTGCCAGCAGTGCCAGGGGTAGGGTCCCCAATTCACCCCTCCACTTT.

This chain connects TRBV24-1 to TRBJ2-7; 7 bases fit TRBD2. Germline trimming cut 4 bases from V and 2 bases from J; bases unmatched to any gene: 10. CDR3 length: 16 amino acids. Per germline, CDR1 KGHDR and CDR2 SFDVKD. The CDR3 region has the DNA TGTGCCACCAGTGAAGCCCGGGACGGGGGGACCTACGAGCAGTACTTC. It encodes CATSEARDGGTYEQYF.

The chain uses TRBV7-2 and TRBJ1-2, with a possible D match to TRBD1 (5 bases). CDR1 and CDR2 (germline): SGHTA, FQGNSA. V lost 2 bases to trimming and J lost 7 bases, with 14 bases between them. The CDR3 is 14 residues long. The CDR3 spells CASSLNGGGTGYTF. The DNA of the CDR3 is TGTGCCAGCAGCTTAAATGGGGGAGGGACTGGCTACACCTTC.

CDR3 in amino acids: CASSVGTSANYGYTF. In DNA form, the CDR3 reads TGTGCCAGCTCGGTCGGGACATCAGCTAACTATGGCTACACCTTC. The genes are TRBV25-1 and TRBJ1-2; TRBD1 might be the D (6 bases). CDR3 size: 15 residues. Trimming removed 8 bases at V and 0 bases at J, with 16 bases between. Germline values: CDR1 MGHDK, CDR2 SYGVNS.

The J gene is TRBJ2-1, the V gene TRBV10-1; 7 bases are a match to TRBD1. J was trimmed by 10 bases and V by 0 bases; bases with no gene match: 9. This CDR3 region has 15 residues. Germline CDR1 reads WNHNN; CDR2 reads SYGVQD (reference sequence). In nucleotides, the CDR3 is TGCGCCAGCAGTGAGTCTCACAGGGGCGACAGGGAGCAGTTCTTC. Its translation is CASSESHRGDREQFF.

This rearrangement joins TRBV4-1 to TRBJ2-5; D could derive from TRBD1 or TRBD2 (7 bases each). The CDR3 contains 17 residues. Between the trimmed V and J ends, which lost 0 bases and 7 bases, there was a span of 21 bases. Germline CDR1 MGHRA, CDR2 YSYEKL. The CDR3 DNA follows: TGCGCCAGCAGCCAAGATCCAAGACAGGGTGGGGAGGGGACCCAGTACTTC. It is translated as CASSQDPRQGGEGTQYF.

This chain uses TRBV6-5 with TRBJ1-6; D is ambiguous. The V gene's germline CDR1 is MNHEY and CDR2 SVGAGI. Trimming removed 0 bases from V and 10 bases from J, with 10 bases in between. The CDR3 has 14 residues. The CDR3 sequence is CASSYSAQNSPLHF. The DNA of the CDR3 is TGTGCCAGCAGTTACTCAGCTCAGAACTCACCCCTCCACTTT.

The rearrangement joins TRBV5-1 to TRBJ1-4; D ambiguous. CDR1 and CDR2 from the germline V gene are SGHRS and YFSETQ. Trimming cost V 0 bases and J 0 bases, with 3 bases left between them. CDR3 size: 14 residues. The DNA of the CDR3 is TGCGCCAGCAGCTTGGGGCCAACTAATGAAAAACTGTTTTTT. It yields the protein CASSLGPTNEKLFF.

This sequence joins TRBV20-1 and TRBJ1-1; D perhaps matches TRBD1 (5 bases). Between the trimmed V and J ends, which lost 6 bases and 3 bases, there was a span of 8 bases. The CDR3 contains 11 residues. The germline gives CDR1 DFQATT, CDR2 SNEGSKA (reference sequence). CDR3 loop: CSAPGDTEAFF. CDR3 DNA: TGCAGTGCCCCGGGGGACACTGAAGCTTTCTTT.

This clone was picked up one time. This rearrangement joins TRBV6-5 to TRBJ1-2; 7 nucleotides align to TRBD1. This CDR3 comprises 15 residues. V trimming: 2 bases; J trimming: 8 bases; junction bases outside the gene matches: 11. Germline CDR1 reads MNHEY; CDR2 reads SVGAGI. The CDR3 region is CASSYQRQGRGGYTF. Here the CDR3 DNA reads TGTGCCAGCAGTTACCAGCGACAGGGTCGCGGGGGCTACACCTTC.

This chain connects TRBV29-1 to TRBJ1-1; 7 bases map to TRBD1. Germline assignment: CDR1 SQVTM and CDR2 ANQGSEA. CDR3 size: 15 residues. Unmatched junction bases numbered 17, after V lost 8 bases and J lost 5 bases. In DNA, the CDR3 is TGCAGCACCCAAACCACGACAGGGCGCGGAACTGAAGCTTTCTTT. It encodes CSTQTTTGRGTEAFF.

The gene calls are TRBV2 and TRBJ1-1, with 7 bases lining up with TRBD1. Germline lookup yields CDR1 SNHLY and CDR2 FYNNEI. The CDR3 spans 12 residues. V lost 5 bases to trimming and J lost 4 bases; unmatched junction nucleotides: 1. The CDR3 region has the DNA TGTGCCAGCAGTTACAGGGGCACTGAAGCTTTCTTT. Its protein is CASSYRGTEAFF.

This chain links TRBV12-3 or TRBV12-4 with TRBJ1-2; 8 nucleotides match TRBD1. The CDR3 has 13 amino acids. The trim removed 6 bases at V and 2 bases at J, leaving 2 bases unmatched. CDR3 nucleotides: TGTGCCAGCAGCCAGGGGGCGAACTATGGCTACACCTTC. Its protein is CASSQGANYGYTF.

This clone occurred once. The chain uses TRBV13 and TRBJ1-2; perhaps TRBD1 as D (5 bases). Germline CDR1 and CDR2: PRHDT and FYEKMQ (reference sequence). The ends were cut back, 4 bases at V and 6 bases at J, with 9 bases in the middle. CDR3 size: 12 residues. CDR3 coding DNA: TGTGCCAGCAGCTCAACAGGCGATGGCTACACCTTC. Translation gives CASSSTGDGYTF.

The rearrangement joins TRBV6-2 or TRBV6-3 to TRBJ2-1; D call uncertain. Between the trimmed V and J ends, which lost 5 bases and 15 bases, there was a span of 23 bases. This CDR3 spans 14 amino acids. From germline, CDR1 is MNHEY and CDR2 SVGEGT. DNA for the CDR3: TGTGCCAGCAGTGAGTTACTTCTATCAAGCAAGTGGTTCTTC. This sequence encodes CASSELLLSSKWFF.

The chain recombines TRBV29-1 with TRBJ2-7, with 10 bases identical to TRBD1. The CDR3 spans 15 residues. The J segment lost 5 bases and the V segment lost 4 bases, leaving 11 bases of the junction unmatched. The germline V gene encodes CDR1 SQVTM and CDR2 ANQGSEA. DNA of the CDR3: TGCAGCGTTGTTGGGACAGGGGTGAGTCCTAACGAGCAGTACTTC. The encoded protein is CSVVGTGVSPNEQYF.

The gene calls are TRBV4-1 and TRBJ1-1; D is possibly TRBD1 (5 bases). The ends were cut back, 4 bases at V and 8 bases at J, with 17 bases in the middle. The germline CDR1 and CDR2 sequences are MGHRA and YSYEKL. The CDR3 is 14 residues long. The CDR3 nucleotides are TGCGCCAGCAGCCCCAAAGACAGACTTATCGAAGCTTTCTTT. It yields the protein CASSPKDRLIEAFF.

Here the CDR3 reads CASSDDRGSYEQYF. DNA of the CDR3: TGTGCCAGCAGTGATGACAGGGGGAGCTACGAGCAGTACTTC. The chain has TRBV6-6 and TRBJ2-7, with 9 bases fitting TRBD1. Trimming at V came to 5 bases and at J to 3 bases, leaving 5 bases not matched to a gene. This CDR3 comprises 14 residues. The germline CDR1 and CDR2 sequences are MNHNY and SVGAGI (reference sequence).

The chain employs TRBV3-1 (or the pseudogene TRBV3-2) and TRBJ1-2, with 7 bases matching TRBD1. Germline loops: CDR1 LGHDT, CDR2 YNNKEL (reference sequence). With 4 bases clipped from V and 4 bases from J, the junction kept 6 bases outside the gene matches. The CDR3 spans 14 residues. For the CDR3, the DNA is TGTGCCAGCAGCCTCAAGGGACAGCTCTATGGCTACACCTTC. It is translated as CASSLKGQLYGYTF.

This chain uses TRBV5-4 with TRBJ1-6; tentative D call: TRBD1 (5 bases). This CDR3 spans 16 amino acids. Germline loops: CDR1 SGHNT, CDR2 YYREEE (reference sequence). Trimming took off 4 bases at V and 1 base at J, with 12 bases between the two ends. The CDR3 here is CASSQSGGSYNSPLHF. The CDR3 nucleotides are TGTGCCAGCAGCCAGTCGGGGGGATCCTATAATTCACCCCTCCACTTT. The complete variable domain, with remaining parts taken from reference TRBV5-4 and TRBJ1-6, reads ETGVTQSPTHLIKTRGQQVTLRCSSQSGHNTVSWYQQALGQGPQFIFQYYREEENGRGNFPPRFSGLQFPNYSSELNVNALELDDSALYLCASSQSGGSYNSPLHFGNGTRLTVT.

The chain is built from TRBV2 and TRBJ2-5, with no clear D. Per the germline V gene, CDR1 is SNHLY and CDR2 is FYNNEI. The CDR3 covers 12 residues. Trimming took off 4 bases at V and 3 bases at J, with 6 bases between the two ends. The CDR3 protein is CASSVGKETQYF. The CDR3 DNA follows: TGTGCCAGCAGTGTCGGCAAAGAGACCCAGTACTTC.

The V call is TRBV5-4, the J call TRBJ2-7, with a weak D call TRBD1 (6 bases). The CDR3 runs to 15 residues. Germline V gene data show CDR1 as SGHNT and CDR2 as YYREEE (reference sequence). The germline V and J ends were trimmed by 2 bases and 7 bases, with 19 bases remaining between them. The CDR3 DNA is TGTGCCAGCAGCTTTTTTGAGGCAGGGGTTCGTGAGCAGTACTTC. It codes for CASSFFEAGVREQYF.

V usage is TRBV5-1 and J usage is TRBJ1-6; TRBD1 matches at 9 bases. The germline CDR1 and CDR2 sequences are SGHRS and YFSETQ. The CDR3 contains 17 residues. V shed 3 bases and J 7 bases; nucleotides not matched to a gene: 11. CDR3 sequence (DNA): TGCGCCAGCAGCTCTCCCCCGTCCGGACAGGGGAATTCACCCCTCCACTTT. It translates to CASSSPPSGQGNSPLHF.